Each of the 4 T cell receptor beta chains below was sequenced from the same sample in a study of T cell changes during pregnancy in multiple sclerosis. Profiled with immunoSEQ multiplex PCR; TCRdb holds only in-frame clones, not every one. The sample lists 34,000 or so clones, about nine tenths seen once, with about 10% in the top ten. The specimen was CD8+ T cells from peripheral blood mononuclear cells, collected before pregnancy. Source of these receptors: a female donor with multiple sclerosis, enrolled in a pregnancy study.

J is TRBJ2-3 and V is TRBV28; the D gene is possibly TRBD1 (6 bases). The germline V gene encodes CDR1 MDHEN and CDR2 SYDVKM. This CDR3 contains 15 residues. The germline V and J ends were trimmed by 7 bases and 9 bases, with 23 bases remaining between them. In nucleotides, the CDR3 is TGTGCCAGCACCCTTGGGGGACAAGGTTTCCGAACGCAGTATTTT. Protein sequence: CASTLGGQGFRTQYF.

This sequence joins TRBV7-9 and TRBJ1-1, with D maybe TRBD1 (5 bases). The V gene's germline CDR1 is SEHNR and CDR2 FQNEAQ (reference sequence). Trimming took 5 bases from V and 2 from J, leaving 12 bases between them. This CDR3 contains 14 residues. The CDR3 region has the DNA TGTGCCAGCAGCCCCCCGGGGGGAAACACTGAAGCTTTCTTT. This gives the protein CASSPPGGNTEAFF.

The chain has TRBV19 and TRBJ2-7, with TRBD2 identical over 11 bases. V was clipped by 5 bases and J by 7 bases; unmatched bases: 10. The CDR3 sequence is 15 residues long. The germline gives CDR1 LNHDA, CDR2 SQIVND (reference sequence). The DNA of the CDR3 is TGTGCCAGTAGTCCGCGGACTAGCGGGTTGGGGGAGCAGTACTTC. It translates to CASSPRTSGLGEQYF.

This chain uses TRBV23-1 with TRBJ1-2; 7 bases are shared with TRBD1. TRBV23-1 is known as an ORF, though its function is uncertain. This CDR3 comprises 10 residues. V shed 10 bases, J shed 9 bases, and the junction held 5 bases outside the gene matches. The DNA of the CDR3 is TGCGCCACCGGGACAGACAGCTACACCTTC. Translated, it gives CATGTDSYTF.